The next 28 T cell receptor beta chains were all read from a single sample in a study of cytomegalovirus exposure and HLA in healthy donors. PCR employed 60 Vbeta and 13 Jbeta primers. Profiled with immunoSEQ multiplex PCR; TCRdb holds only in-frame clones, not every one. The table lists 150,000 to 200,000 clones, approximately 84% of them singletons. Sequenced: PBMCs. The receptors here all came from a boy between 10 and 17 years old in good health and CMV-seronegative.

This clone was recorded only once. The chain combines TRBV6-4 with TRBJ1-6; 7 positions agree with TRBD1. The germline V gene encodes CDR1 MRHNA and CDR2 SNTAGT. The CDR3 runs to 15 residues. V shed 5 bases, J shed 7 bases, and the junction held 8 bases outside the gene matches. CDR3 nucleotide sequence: TGTGCCAGCAGTCCAGGACAGGAAGGGAATTCACCCCTCCACTTT. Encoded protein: CASSPGQEGNSPLHF.

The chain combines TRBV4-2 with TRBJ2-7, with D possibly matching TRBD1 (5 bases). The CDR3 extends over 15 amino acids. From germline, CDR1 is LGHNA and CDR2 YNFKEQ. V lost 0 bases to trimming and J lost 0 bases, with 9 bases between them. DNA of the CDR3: TGTGCCAGCAGCCAAGAGAACAGGATCTCCTACGAGCAGTACTTC. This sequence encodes CASSQENRISYEQYF.

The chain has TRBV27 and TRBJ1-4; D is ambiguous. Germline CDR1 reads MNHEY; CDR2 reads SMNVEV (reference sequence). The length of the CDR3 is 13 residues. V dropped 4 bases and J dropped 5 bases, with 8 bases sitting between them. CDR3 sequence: CASSYRLNEKLFF. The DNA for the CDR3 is TGTGCCAGCAGTTACAGACTAAATGAAAAACTGTTTTTT.

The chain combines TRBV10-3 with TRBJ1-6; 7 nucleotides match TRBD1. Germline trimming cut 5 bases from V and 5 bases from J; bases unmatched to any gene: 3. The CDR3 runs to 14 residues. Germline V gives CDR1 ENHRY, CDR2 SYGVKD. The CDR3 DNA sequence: TGTGCCATCAGTCAGGGGACAGATAATTCACCCCTCCACTTT. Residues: CAISQGTDNSPLHF.

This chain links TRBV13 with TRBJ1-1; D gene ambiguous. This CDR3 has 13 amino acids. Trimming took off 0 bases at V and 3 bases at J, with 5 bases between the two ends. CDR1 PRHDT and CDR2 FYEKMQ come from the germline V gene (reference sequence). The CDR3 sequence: CASSLGRYTEAFF. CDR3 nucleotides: TGTGCCAGCAGCTTAGGACGGTACACTGAAGCTTTCTTT.

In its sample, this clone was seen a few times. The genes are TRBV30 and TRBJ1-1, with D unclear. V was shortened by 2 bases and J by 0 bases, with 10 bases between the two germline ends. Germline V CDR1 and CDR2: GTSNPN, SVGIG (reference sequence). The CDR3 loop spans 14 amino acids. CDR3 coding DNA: TGTGCCTGGAGTACGGGTCGAGTGAACACTGAAGCTTTCTTT. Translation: CAWSTGRVNTEAFF.

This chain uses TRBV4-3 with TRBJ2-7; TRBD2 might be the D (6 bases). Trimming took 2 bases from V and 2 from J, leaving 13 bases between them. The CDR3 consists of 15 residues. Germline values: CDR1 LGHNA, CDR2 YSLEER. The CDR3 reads CASSQILGTAYEQYF. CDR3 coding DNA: TGCGCCAGCAGCCAAATACTCGGGACTGCCTACGAGCAGTACTTC.

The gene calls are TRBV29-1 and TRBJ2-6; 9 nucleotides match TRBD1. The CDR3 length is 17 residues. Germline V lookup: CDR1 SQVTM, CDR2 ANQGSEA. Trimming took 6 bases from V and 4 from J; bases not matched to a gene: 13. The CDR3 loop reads CSVKTGGGVSGANVLTF. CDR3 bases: TGCAGCGTCAAGACAGGGGGTGGGGTGAGCGGGGCCAACGTCCTGACTTTC. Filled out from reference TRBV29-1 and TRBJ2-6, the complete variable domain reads SAVISQKPSRDICQRGTSLTIQCQVDSQVTMMFWYRQQPGQSLTLIATANQGSEATYESGFVIDKFPISRPNLTFSTLTVSNMSPEDSSIYLCSVKTGGGVSGANVLTFGAGSRLTVL.

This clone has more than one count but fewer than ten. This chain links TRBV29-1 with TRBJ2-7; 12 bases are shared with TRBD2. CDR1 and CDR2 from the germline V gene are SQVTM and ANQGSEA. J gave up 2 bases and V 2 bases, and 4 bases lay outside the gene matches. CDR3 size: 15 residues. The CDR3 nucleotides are TGCAGCGTTGAATATCGACTAGCGGGAGCCTACGAGCAGTACTTC. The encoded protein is CSVEYRLAGAYEQYF.

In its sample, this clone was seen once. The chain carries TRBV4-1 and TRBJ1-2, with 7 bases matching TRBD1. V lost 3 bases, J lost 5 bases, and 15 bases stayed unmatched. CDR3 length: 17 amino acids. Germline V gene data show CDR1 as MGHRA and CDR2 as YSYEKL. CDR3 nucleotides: TGCGCCAGCAGCCAGACGATTGCCGGGACAGACCTTTATGGCTACACCTTC. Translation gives CASSQTIAGTDLYGYTF.

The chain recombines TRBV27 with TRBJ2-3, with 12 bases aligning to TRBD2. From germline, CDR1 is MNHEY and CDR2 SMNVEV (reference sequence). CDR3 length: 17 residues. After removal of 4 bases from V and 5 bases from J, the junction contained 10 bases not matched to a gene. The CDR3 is CASSSLAGGPREDTQYF. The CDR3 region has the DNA TGTGCCAGCAGTTCTCTAGCGGGAGGGCCCCGGGAAGATACGCAGTATTTT.

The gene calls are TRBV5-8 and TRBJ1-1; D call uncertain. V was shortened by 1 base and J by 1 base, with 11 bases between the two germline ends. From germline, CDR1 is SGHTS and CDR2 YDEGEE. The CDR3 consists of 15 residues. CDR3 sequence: CASSLLSAWNTEAFF. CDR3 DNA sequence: TGTGCCAGCAGCTTGTTATCCGCGTGGAACACTGAAGCTTTCTTT.

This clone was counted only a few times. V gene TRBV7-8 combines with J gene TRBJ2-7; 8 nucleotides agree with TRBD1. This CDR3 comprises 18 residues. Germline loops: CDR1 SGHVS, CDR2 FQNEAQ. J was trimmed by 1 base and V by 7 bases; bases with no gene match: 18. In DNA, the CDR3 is TGTGCCAGCACCCAAGGGACAGGAGCCCCCCTCCCTTCCTACGAGCAGTACTTC. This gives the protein CASTQGTGAPLPSYEQYF.

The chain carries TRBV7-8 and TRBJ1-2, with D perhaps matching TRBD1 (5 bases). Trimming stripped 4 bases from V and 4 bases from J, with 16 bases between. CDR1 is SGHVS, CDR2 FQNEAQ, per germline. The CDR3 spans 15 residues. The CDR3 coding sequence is TGTGCCAGCAGCTCTCGAGGGGAGGGAATCTATGGCTACACCTTC. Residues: CASSSRGEGIYGYTF.

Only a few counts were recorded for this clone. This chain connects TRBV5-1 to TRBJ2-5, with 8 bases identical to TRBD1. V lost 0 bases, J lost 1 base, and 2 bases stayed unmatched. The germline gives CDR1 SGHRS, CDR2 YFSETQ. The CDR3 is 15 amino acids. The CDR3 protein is CASSLEGTGQETQYF. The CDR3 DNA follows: TGCGCCAGCAGCTTGGAGGGGACAGGCCAAGAGACCCAGTACTTC.

The CDR3 nucleotides are TGTGCCAGCAGTTTTGGTGCTCTAGCGGCGGAGACCCAGTACTTC. Protein: CASSFGALAAETQYF. The chain recombines TRBV28 with TRBJ2-5, with TRBD2 matching 7 bases. Trimming at V came to 3 bases and at J to 5 bases, leaving 9 bases not matched to a gene. CDR1 and CDR2 from the germline V gene are MDHEN and SYDVKM. CDR3 length: 15 residues.

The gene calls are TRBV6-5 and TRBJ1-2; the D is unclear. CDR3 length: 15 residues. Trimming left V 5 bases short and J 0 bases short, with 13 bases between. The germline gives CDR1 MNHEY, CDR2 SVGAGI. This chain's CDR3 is CASSGFGEPNYGYTF. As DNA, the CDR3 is TGTGCCAGCAGTGGGTTCGGAGAGCCTAACTATGGCTACACCTTC.

CDR3 region: CASRNTRGGAKPYEQYF. CDR3 bases: TGTGCCAGCAGAAATACTCGGGGGGGCGCGAAACCCTACGAGCAGTACTTC. The chain couples TRBV7-8 to TRBJ2-7, with 8 bases identical to TRBD2. This CDR3 is 17 amino acids long. After removal of 6 bases from V and 2 bases from J, the junction contained 15 bases not matched to a gene. CDR1 SGHVS and CDR2 FQNEAQ come from the germline V gene.

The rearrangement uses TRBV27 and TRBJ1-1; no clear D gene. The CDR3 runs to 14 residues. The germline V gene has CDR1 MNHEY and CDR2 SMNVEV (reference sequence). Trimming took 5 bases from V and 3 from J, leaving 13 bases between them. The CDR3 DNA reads TGTGCCAGCAGTGCCCAAGAGATGTACACTGAAGCTTTCTTT. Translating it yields CASSAQEMYTEAFF.

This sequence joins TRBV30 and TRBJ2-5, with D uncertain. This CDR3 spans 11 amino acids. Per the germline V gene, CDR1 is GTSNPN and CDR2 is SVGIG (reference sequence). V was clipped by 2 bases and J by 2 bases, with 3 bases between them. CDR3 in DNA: TGTGCCTGGAGTTCTCAAGAGACCCAGTACTTC. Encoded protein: CAWSSQETQYF. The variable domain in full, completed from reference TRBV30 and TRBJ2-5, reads SQTIHQWPATLVQPVGSPLSLECTVEGTSNPNLYWYRQAAGRGLQLLFYSVGIGQISSEVPQNLSASRPQDRQFILSSKKLLLSDSGFYLCAWSSQETQYFGPGTRLLVL.

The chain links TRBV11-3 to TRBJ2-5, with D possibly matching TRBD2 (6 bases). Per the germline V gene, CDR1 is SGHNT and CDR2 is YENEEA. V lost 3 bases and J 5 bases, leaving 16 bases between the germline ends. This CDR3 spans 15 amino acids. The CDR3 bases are TGTGCCAGCAGCTTTTCCTGGGGGGTCGGGGAGACCCAGTACTTC. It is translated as CASSFSWGVGETQYF.

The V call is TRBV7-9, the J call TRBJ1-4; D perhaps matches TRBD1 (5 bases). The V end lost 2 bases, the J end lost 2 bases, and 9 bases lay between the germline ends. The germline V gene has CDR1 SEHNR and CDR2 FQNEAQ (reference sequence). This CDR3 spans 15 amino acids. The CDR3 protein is CASSLRGETNEKLFF. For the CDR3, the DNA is TGTGCCAGCAGCTTAAGGGGTGAGACTAATGAAAAACTGTTTTTT.

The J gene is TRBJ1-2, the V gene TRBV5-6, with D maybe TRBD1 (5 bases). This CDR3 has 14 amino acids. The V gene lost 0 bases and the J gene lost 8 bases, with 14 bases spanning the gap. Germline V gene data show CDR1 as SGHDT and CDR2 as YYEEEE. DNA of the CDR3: TGTGCCAGCAGCTTGGGCTATGGGGCTGAGGGCTACACCTTC. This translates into CASSLGYGAEGYTF.

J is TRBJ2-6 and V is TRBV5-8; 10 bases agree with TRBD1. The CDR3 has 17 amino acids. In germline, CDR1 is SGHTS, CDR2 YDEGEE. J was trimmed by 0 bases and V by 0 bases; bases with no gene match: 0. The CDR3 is CASSLGQGASGANVLTF. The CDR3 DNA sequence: TGTGCCAGCAGCTTGGGACAGGGGGCCTCTGGGGCCAACGTCCTGACTTTC.

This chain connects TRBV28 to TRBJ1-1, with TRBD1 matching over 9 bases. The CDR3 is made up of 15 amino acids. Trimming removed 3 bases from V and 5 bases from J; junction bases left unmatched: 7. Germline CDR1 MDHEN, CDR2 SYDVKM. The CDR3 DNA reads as TGTGCCAGCAGTTTCCCCGGGACAGGGAGAACTGAAGCTTTCTTT. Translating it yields CASSFPGTGRTEAFF.

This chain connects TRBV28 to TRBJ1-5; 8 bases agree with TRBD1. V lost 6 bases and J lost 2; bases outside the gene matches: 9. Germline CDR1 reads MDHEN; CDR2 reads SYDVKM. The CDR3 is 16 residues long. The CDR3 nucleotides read TGTGCCAGCAGGCCTCAGACAGGGGCCGGCAATCAGCCCCAGCATTTT. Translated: CASRPQTGAGNQPQHF.

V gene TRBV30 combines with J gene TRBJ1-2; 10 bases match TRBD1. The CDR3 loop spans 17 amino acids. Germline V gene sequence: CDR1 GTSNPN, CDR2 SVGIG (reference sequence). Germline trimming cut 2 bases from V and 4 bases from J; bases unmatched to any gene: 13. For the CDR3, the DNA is TGTGCCTGGAGTCTTTACCCACCGGGACAGGGGATCTATGGCTACACCTTC. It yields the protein CAWSLYPPGQGIYGYTF.

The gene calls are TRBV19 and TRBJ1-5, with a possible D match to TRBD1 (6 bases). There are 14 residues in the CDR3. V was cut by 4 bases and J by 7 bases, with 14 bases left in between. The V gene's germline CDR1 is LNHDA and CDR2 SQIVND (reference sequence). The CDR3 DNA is TGTGCCAGTAGTAGAGGGGGTGGTCGGCAGCCCCAGCATTTT. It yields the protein CASSRGGGRQPQHF.